These 23 T cell receptor beta chains came from one sample sequenced in a study of cytomegalovirus exposure and HLA in healthy donors. TCRdb's copy holds only in-frame clones and misses some; the assay was immunoSEQ multiplex PCR. The sample includes 260,000 or so clones, around 90% of them seen just once. The sample was PBMCs. The receptors here all came from a woman aged 30 to 39 in good health and CMV-seronegative.

This CDR3 is CASSQQGIDQPQHF. The CDR3 nucleotides read TGTGCCAGCTCACAACAAGGGATCGATCAGCCCCAGCATTTT. V and J are TRBV18 and TRBJ1-5; unclear D gene. Germline V gene data show CDR1 as KGHSH and CDR2 as LQKENI. V was cut by 4 bases and J by 5 bases, with 12 bases left in between. The CDR3 loop spans 14 amino acids.

This chain uses TRBV4-3 with TRBJ2-1; D possibly matches TRBD1 or TRBD2 (5 bases each). CDR1 is LGHNA and CDR2 is YSLEER in the germline V gene. Trimming shortened V by 2 bases and J by 12 bases, and 14 bases separated the two germline ends. This CDR3 spans 13 amino acids. The CDR3 reads CASSQWDADGQFF. CDR3 in DNA: TGCGCCAGCAGCCAATGGGACGCCGACGGGCAGTTCTTC.

This clone was counted a few times. This sequence joins TRBV7-2 and TRBJ2-2; D uncertain. This CDR3 is 13 amino acids long. V was clipped by 5 bases and J by 2 bases, with 6 bases between them. Germline-derived CDR1 and CDR2 are SGHTA and FQGNSA. Here the CDR3 reads CASSRFNTGELFF. In DNA form, the CDR3 reads TGTGCCAGCAGCCGGTTTAACACCGGGGAGCTGTTTTTT.

The rearrangement joins TRBV7-2 to TRBJ2-7; TRBD2 agrees at 14 bases. Per germline, CDR1 SGHTA and CDR2 FQGNSA. CDR3 size: 17 residues. With 2 bases clipped from V and 5 bases from J, the junction kept 8 bases outside the gene matches. CDR3 sequence reads: CASSLRLAGGTGHEQYF. DNA for the CDR3: TGTGCCAGCAGCTTAAGACTAGCGGGAGGGACCGGCCACGAGCAGTACTTC. Full variable domain (missing parts from reference TRBV7-2 and TRBJ2-7): GAGVSQSPSNKVTEKGKDVELRCDPISGHTALYWYRQSLGQGLEFLIYFQGNSAPDKSGLPSDRFSAERTGGSVSTLTIQRTQQEDSAVYLCASSLRLAGGTGHEQYFGPGTRLTVT.

The chain joins TRBV11-2 to TRBJ2-7, with a possible D match to TRBD2 (5 bases). The CDR3 has 17 residues. The V gene lost 0 bases and the J gene lost 3 bases, with 18 bases spanning the gap. Per the germline V gene, CDR1 is SGHAT and CDR2 is FQNNGV. CDR3 amino acids: CASSLDQASRGYYEQYF. The CDR3 bases are TGTGCCAGCAGCTTAGATCAGGCTAGCAGAGGTTACTACGAGCAGTACTTC. The full variable domain, with the rest looked up from reference TRBV11-2 and TRBJ2-7, is EAGVAQSPRYKIIEKRQSVAFWCNPISGHATLYWYQQILGQGPKLLIQFQNNGVVDDSQLPKDRFSAERLKGVDSTLKIQPAKLEDSAVYLCASSLDQASRGYYEQYFGPGTRLTVT.

As to this clone: At one of its ends the junction is not consistent with the germline gene, which may arise from a read error. This chain joins TRBV29-1 and TRBJ2-7; 8 bases align to TRBD1. The V gene's germline CDR1 is SQVTM and CDR2 ANQGSEA. The length of the CDR3 is 13 residues. The CDR3 is CSVEGDGQGRLNF. Written as DNA, the CDR3 is TGCAGCGTTGAAGGAGACGGACAGGGAAGGCTGAACTTC.

DNA of the CDR3: TGTGCCAGCAGCGCCTTAGGGGGACTAGCGGATAACACCGGGGAGCTGTTTTTT. It codes for CASSALGGLADNTGELFF. The gene calls are TRBV9 and TRBJ2-2; 11 bases align to TRBD2. The CDR3 totals 18 residues. Germline values: CDR1 SGDLS, CDR2 YYNGEE. V shed 3 bases, J shed 2 bases, and the junction held 9 bases outside the gene matches.

The CDR3 protein is CAWSTPRLAGGSDTQYF. CDR3 bases: TGTGCCTGGAGTACTCCCCGACTAGCGGGAGGGTCAGATACGCAGTATTTT. The V and J genes are TRBV30 and TRBJ2-3; TRBD2 matches at 14 bases. V was clipped by 2 bases and J by 4 bases; unmatched bases: 8. Germline values: CDR1 GTSNPN, CDR2 SVGIG (reference sequence). This CDR3 is 17 amino acids long.

The V and J genes are TRBV27 and TRBJ2-1; D not resolved. This CDR3 spans 12 amino acids. V lost 5 bases and J lost 11, with 13 bases in between. From germline, CDR1 is MNHEY and CDR2 SMNVEV (reference sequence). The CDR3 sequence: CASSRPSSQQFF. In DNA, the CDR3 is TGTGCCAGCAGTCGCCCCTCGAGCCAGCAGTTCTTC.

The chain combines TRBV4-1 with TRBJ2-7; 10 nucleotides line up with TRBD2. The CDR3 extends over 15 amino acids. Germline values: CDR1 MGHRA, CDR2 YSYEKL. Unmatched junction bases numbered 2, after V lost 3 bases and J lost 0 bases. CDR3 amino acids: CASSQIAGGSYEQYF. CDR3 bases: TGCGCCAGCAGCCAGATAGCGGGAGGCTCCTACGAGCAGTACTTC.

This sequence joins TRBV11-2 and TRBJ2-1; tentatively, D is TRBD2 (7 bases). CDR1 is SGHAT and CDR2 is FQNNGV in the germline V gene. The V end was cut by 5 bases, the J end by 0 bases, with 17 bases between. The CDR3 contains 17 residues. CDR3 coding DNA: TGTGCCAGCAGCCGCTGGGGGGGCGGGAGCTCCTACAATGAGCAGTTCTTC. Encoded protein: CASSRWGGGSSYNEQFF.

V gene TRBV9 combines with J gene TRBJ2-7; 11 nucleotides align to TRBD1. The J segment lost 5 bases and the V segment lost 4 bases, leaving 8 bases of the junction unmatched. The CDR3 length is 15 residues. Germline CDR1 is SGDLS and CDR2 is YYNGEE. CDR3 sequence reads: CASSPRDRGSNEQYF. The CDR3 DNA is TGTGCCAGCAGCCCCCGGGACAGGGGGTCCAACGAGCAGTACTTC.

The sample holds a few counts of this clone. The gene calls are TRBV5-4 and TRBJ2-2, with 7 bases fitting TRBD1. Looked up from germline, CDR1 is SGHNT and CDR2 is YYREEE (reference sequence). The CDR3 loop spans 14 amino acids. V lost 0 bases to trimming and J lost 8 bases; unmatched junction nucleotides: 4. In DNA form, the CDR3 reads TGTGCCAGCAGCTTGGGGACAGGTCTGGGGGAGCTGTTTTTT. Residues: CASSLGTGLGELFF.

Notes on this clone: This CDR3 is also generated by other DNA sequences in the sample. DNA for the CDR3: TGCAGCGTCGGGGGGACGAGAGAGACCCAGTACTTC. Translated: CSVGGTRETQYF. This chain uses TRBV29-1 with TRBJ2-5; 7 positions match TRBD2. Germline values: CDR1 SQVTM, CDR2 ANQGSEA. This CDR3 is 12 amino acids long. The V and J ends lost 6 bases and 4 bases, in that order; junction bases with no gene match: 5.

The V and J genes are TRBV5-1 and TRBJ2-1; 7 bases line up with TRBD1. V lost 3 bases, J lost 8 bases, and 11 bases stayed unmatched. From germline, CDR1 is SGHRS and CDR2 YFSETQ. The CDR3 is made up of 15 amino acids. This CDR3 reads CASSSVPTGSYEQFF. DNA for the CDR3: TGCGCCAGCAGCTCGGTCCCGACAGGGAGCTATGAGCAGTTCTTC.

The CDR3 here is CASSTGQIYNEQFF. The CDR3, as DNA: TGTGCCAGTAGTACGGGCCAAATCTACAATGAGCAGTTCTTC. The rearrangement uses TRBV19 and TRBJ2-1; D ambiguous. This CDR3 is 14 amino acids long. V was shortened by 4 bases and J by 3 bases, with 10 bases between the two germline ends. Germline V gives CDR1 LNHDA, CDR2 SQIVND (reference sequence). The full variable domain, rest sourced from reference TRBV19 and TRBJ2-1, is DGGITQSPKYLFRKEGQNVTLSCEQNLNHDAMYWYRQDPGQGLRLIYYSQIVNDFQKGDIAEGYSVSREKKESFPLTVTSAQKNPTAFYLCASSTGQIYNEQFFGPGTRLTVL.

The rearrangement links TRBV4-2 to TRBJ2-7; possibly TRBD1 for D (7 bases). Deletions cut 4 bases from V and 1 base from J, with 11 bases between. The CDR3 covers 14 residues. Germline V gives CDR1 LGHNA, CDR2 YNFKEQ. As DNA, the CDR3 is TGTGCCAGCAGCCCACCAGGGGGGTCCTACGAGCAGTACTTC. Translation gives CASSPPGGSYEQYF.

The V gene is TRBV6-4, the J gene TRBJ2-7; TRBD2 matches 7 bases. The CDR3 contains 14 residues. J was trimmed by 2 bases and V by 3 bases; bases with no gene match: 4. Germline V lookup: CDR1 MRHNA, CDR2 SNTAGT. CDR3 bases: TGTGCCAGCAGTGAAATGGCGGGAGCCTACGAGCAGTACTTC. Amino acid sequence: CASSEMAGAYEQYF.

A single count supports this clone. This chain connects TRBV6-1 to TRBJ1-2; D is ambiguous. The CDR3 is 12 amino acids. V was trimmed by 7 bases and J by 5 bases, leaving 11 bases between them. The germline gives CDR1 MNHNS, CDR2 SASEGT. CDR3 in amino acids: CASIRQDYGYTF. In nucleotides, the CDR3 is TGTGCCAGCATAAGGCAGGATTATGGCTACACCTTC.

This chain's CDR3 is CASSLEGLAGGYEQYF. The CDR3 DNA reads as TGCGCCAGCAGCTTGGAGGGACTAGCGGGAGGGTACGAGCAGTACTTC. The chain has TRBV5-1 and TRBJ2-7; 16 nucleotides match TRBD2. Unmatched junction bases numbered 1, after V lost 0 bases and J lost 4 bases. This CDR3 spans 16 amino acids. Germline V lookup: CDR1 SGHRS, CDR2 YFSETQ.

This CDR3 is CASSSLDSSYNEQFF. The DNA for the CDR3 is TGTGCCAGCAGTTCCCTCGACAGTTCCTACAATGAGCAGTTCTTC. The chain has TRBV27 and TRBJ2-1; possible D gene TRBD1, 5 bases. Trimming took off 4 bases at V and 1 base at J, with 11 bases between the two ends. The CDR3 length is 15 residues. Germline V gene data show CDR1 as MNHEY and CDR2 as SMNVEV (reference sequence).

The gene calls are TRBV5-1 and TRBJ1-3; no reliable D call. The CDR3 has 12 residues. The germline CDR1 and CDR2 sequences are SGHRS and YFSETQ. V was shortened by 5 bases and J by 3 bases, with 6 bases between the two germline ends. The CDR3 protein is CASRENGNTIYF. In DNA, the CDR3 is TGCGCCAGCAGGGAAAATGGAAACACCATATATTTT.

The chain is built from TRBV7-9 and TRBJ2-7, with 11 bases lining up with TRBD2. Germline assignment: CDR1 SEHNR and CDR2 FQNEAQ (reference sequence). Unmatched junction bases numbered 5, after V lost 4 bases and J lost 6 bases. The CDR3 runs to 14 residues. This CDR3 is CASSWGLAVGEQYF. The CDR3, as DNA: TGTGCCAGCAGCTGGGGACTAGCGGTGGGCGAGCAGTACTTC.